A single sample gave rise to the 23 T cell receptor beta chains below, sequenced in a study of blood T cell repertoires in COVID-19. Produced via immunoSEQ multiplex PCR; TCRdb's table is partial and in-frame only. The data show 52,000 or so clones, with more than 85% seen just once and approximately 4.1% held by the top ten. Material: peripheral blood. The receptors shown here come from a man aged 45-60 years with acute or convalescent COVID-19.

The chain carries TRBV30 and TRBJ2-1; 9 nucleotides align to TRBD1. Germline V gives CDR1 GTSNPN, CDR2 SVGIG (reference sequence). Trimming cost V 0 bases and J 1 base; bases outside gene matches: 7. CDR3 length: 17 residues. The chain's CDR3 is CAWSVGTGRSSYNEQFF. In DNA, the CDR3 is TGTGCCTGGAGTGTTGGGACAGGGAGATCGTCCTACAATGAGCAGTTCTTC.

The J gene is TRBJ1-2, the V gene TRBV9; D uncertain. There are 16 residues in the CDR3. Germline assignment: CDR1 SGDLS and CDR2 YYNGEE. Trimming took off 3 bases at V and 4 bases at J, with 19 bases between the two ends. DNA for the CDR3: TGTGCCAGCAGCGCCCGATCGTACGAGGGCGGCTATGGCTACACCTTC. Its translation is CASSARSYEGGYGYTF.

The chain has TRBV7-2 and TRBJ1-5; D not certain. Trimming took off 1 base at V and 2 bases at J, with 6 bases between the two ends. This CDR3 has 14 residues. CDR1 is SGHTA, CDR2 FQGNSA, per germline. CDR3 sequence: CASSLEGGNQPQHF. DNA of the CDR3: TGTGCCAGCAGCTTAGAGGGAGGCAATCAGCCCCAGCATTTT.

The chain couples TRBV5-1 to TRBJ2-7, with D possibly matching TRBD2 (6 bases). Germline CDR1 SGHRS, CDR2 YFSETQ. This CDR3 has 14 residues. Trimming cost V 4 bases and J 3 bases, with 14 bases left between them. CDR3 region: CASSPEGRSYEQYF. The DNA for the CDR3 is TGCGCCAGCAGCCCGGAGGGCCGAAGCTACGAGCAGTACTTC.

The V and J genes are TRBV27 and TRBJ2-3; 7 nucleotides match TRBD2. Trimming at V came to 1 base and at J to 0 bases, leaving 4 bases not matched to a gene. The germline V gene has CDR1 MNHEY and CDR2 SMNVEV (reference sequence). The CDR3 loop spans 16 amino acids. The CDR3 DNA follows: TGTGCCAGCAGTTTATTTGGGACTACTAGCACAGATACGCAGTATTTT. It is translated as CASSLFGTTSTDTQYF.

The chain joins TRBV6-5 to TRBJ2-7, with 7 bases aligning to TRBD2. CDR3 size: 15 residues. From germline, CDR1 is MNHEY and CDR2 SVGAGI. Germline trimming cut 0 bases from V and 2 bases from J; bases unmatched to any gene: 4. The CDR3 spells CASSYSWRGTYEQYF. CDR3 bases: TGTGCCAGCAGTTACTCGTGGCGGGGGACCTACGAGCAGTACTTC.

The V gene is TRBV5-1, the J gene TRBJ2-5; possibly TRBD2 for D (6 bases). The V gene's germline CDR1 is SGHRS and CDR2 YFSETQ. Trimming took 4 bases from V and 3 from J, leaving 13 bases between them. The CDR3 is 14 amino acids. The CDR3 DNA follows: TGCGCCAGCAGCGTGGGGACTTTAAAAGAGACCCAGTACTTC. Its translation is CASSVGTLKETQYF. Looking up the rest from reference TRBV5-1 and TRBJ2-5 gives the full variable domain: KAGVTQTPRYLIKTRGQQVTLSCSPISGHRSVSWYQQTPGQGLQFLFEYFSETQRNKGNFPGRFSGRQFSNSRSEMNVSTLELGDSALYLCASSVGTLKETQYFGPGTRLLVL.

The rearrangement uses TRBV3-1 (or the pseudogene TRBV3-2) and TRBJ1-2; possible D gene TRBD1, 5 bases. The V gene lost 4 bases and the J gene lost 6 bases, with 18 bases spanning the gap. CDR3 size: 15 residues. CDR1 and CDR2 from the germline V gene are LGHDT and YNNKEL (reference sequence). The CDR3 nucleotides are TGTGCCAGCAGCCGGAGACAGTCGGGTCCCCATGGCTACACCTTC. Amino acid sequence: CASSRRQSGPHGYTF.

The genes are TRBV5-1 and TRBJ2-1; 14 nucleotides agree with TRBD2. The CDR3 has 18 residues. V lost 4 bases and J lost 3; bases outside the gene matches: 9. Germline CDR1 is SGHRS and CDR2 is YFSETQ. The CDR3 spells CASSVGLAGASVYNEQFF. The CDR3 region has the DNA TGCGCCAGCAGCGTGGGACTAGCGGGAGCGAGTGTCTACAATGAGCAGTTCTTC.

The V gene is TRBV6-6, the J gene TRBJ1-2, with no clear D. Trimming took 0 bases from V and 8 from J, leaving 10 bases between them. CDR1 and CDR2 (germline): MNHNY, SVGAGI (reference sequence). The CDR3 loop spans 13 amino acids. CDR3 sequence reads: CASSYSTPPGYTF. As DNA, the CDR3 is TGTGCCAGCAGTTACTCGACACCGCCAGGCTACACCTTC.

The chain recombines TRBV2 with TRBJ1-5; 7 nucleotides match TRBD1. CDR3 size: 14 residues. Losses at the gene ends were 5 bases for V and 4 bases for J; bases not matched to a gene: 5. The germline gives CDR1 SNHLY, CDR2 FYNNEI. CDR3 amino acids: CASSPTGTNQPQHF. The CDR3 coding sequence is TGTGCCAGCAGTCCGACAGGGACTAATCAGCCCCAGCATTTT.

The chain uses TRBV4-1 and TRBJ2-1, with 13 nucleotides matching TRBD2. The germline CDR1 and CDR2 sequences are MGHRA and YSYEKL. The junction had 6 bases not matched to a gene; V was cut back by 4 bases and J by 6 bases. This CDR3 is 16 amino acids long. The CDR3 loop reads CASSPPTSGRANEQFF. CDR3 nucleotides: TGCGCCAGCAGCCCGCCCACTAGCGGGAGGGCCAATGAGCAGTTCTTC.

The rearrangement uses TRBV5-1 and TRBJ1-5; perhaps TRBD1 as D (5 bases). The CDR3 is 15 residues long. The V end was cut by 1 base, the J end by 5 bases, with 13 bases between. Germline V gene data show CDR1 as SGHRS and CDR2 as YFSETQ. The CDR3 sequence: CASSLLGGRDQPQHF. CDR3 DNA sequence: TGCGCCAGCAGCTTGCTCGGGGGACGGGATCAGCCCCAGCATTTT.

V is TRBV9 and J is TRBJ2-3, with 7 nucleotides matching TRBD2. Germline trimming cut 0 bases from V and 5 bases from J; bases unmatched to any gene: 9. CDR3 length equals 16 residues. Germline CDR1 and CDR2: SGDLS and YYNGEE. This CDR3 reads CASSVGREGLRDTQYF. The CDR3 DNA is TGTGCCAGCAGCGTAGGGAGGGAGGGCCTTCGAGATACGCAGTATTTT.

This clone appeared once. This chain joins TRBV6-5 and TRBJ2-3; 10 positions match TRBD2. Germline loops: CDR1 MNHEY, CDR2 SVGAGI. The CDR3 is made up of 14 amino acids. Losses at the gene ends were 7 bases for V and 12 bases for J; bases not matched to a gene: 13. In DNA, the CDR3 is TGTGCCAGCAAGGGGGCACCTAGCGGGGGCCCCCAGTATTTT. This gives the protein CASKGAPSGGPQYF.

V gene TRBV10-3 combines with J gene TRBJ2-5, with D maybe TRBD1 (7 bases). This CDR3 spans 16 amino acids. Germline CDR1 ENHRY, CDR2 SYGVKD. V lost 6 bases to trimming and J lost 8 bases, with 25 bases between them. DNA for the CDR3: TGTGCCATCAGCAGAACGGGAGCTGGGACAGAGGCCACCCAGTACTTC. This translates into CAISRTGAGTEATQYF.

This chain joins TRBV7-9 and TRBJ2-5; 12 nucleotides agree with TRBD2. CDR1 is SEHNR, CDR2 FQNEAQ, per germline (reference sequence). This CDR3 is 16 amino acids long. J gave up 4 bases and V 2 bases, and 5 bases lay outside the gene matches. CDR3 DNA: TGTGCCAGCAGCTTATCCCCGGGACTAGCGGGAGAGACCCAGTACTTC. It yields the protein CASSLSPGLAGETQYF.

V is TRBV6-5 and J is TRBJ2-1, with 7 bases fitting TRBD2. The CDR3 spans 14 residues. The V gene's germline CDR1 is MNHEY and CDR2 SVGAGI. V shed 6 bases and J 9 bases; nucleotides not matched to a gene: 11. The CDR3 sequence: CASSPLRRESEQFF. CDR3 sequence (DNA): TGTGCCAGCAGCCCCCTACGGCGGGAGAGTGAGCAGTTCTTC.

V and J are TRBV14 and TRBJ1-1; tentatively, D is TRBD1 (5 bases). The CDR3 runs to 14 residues. CDR1 is SGHDN and CDR2 is FVKESK in the germline V gene. The germline V and J ends were trimmed by 2 bases and 4 bases, with 11 bases remaining between them. In DNA form, the CDR3 reads TGTGCCAGCAGCCAAATTAACGGGGGCACTGAAGCTTTCTTT. It specifies CASSQINGGTEAFF.

The V gene is TRBV11-2, the J gene TRBJ1-2; D is possibly TRBD1 (5 bases). The germline V gene has CDR1 SGHAT and CDR2 FQNNGV. Trimming cost V 3 bases and J 5 bases, with 10 bases left between them. This CDR3 has 13 residues. CDR3 residues: CASSFRPGYGYTF. The CDR3 DNA reads as TGTGCCAGCAGCTTCCGGCCAGGGTATGGCTACACCTTC.

This sequence joins TRBV7-9 and TRBJ2-7, with D possibly matching TRBD2 (5 bases). The CDR3 runs to 14 residues. Trimming pared 1 base from V and 0 bases from J, leaving 7 bases between. From germline, CDR1 is SEHNR and CDR2 FQNEAQ (reference sequence). As DNA, the CDR3 is TGTGCCAGCAGCTTAGGAGGGAACTCCTACGAGCAGTACTTC. Its translation is CASSLGGNSYEQYF.

The V gene is TRBV27, the J gene TRBJ2-3; no firm D call. Trimming took 5 bases from V and 6 from J, leaving 12 bases between them. This CDR3 has 13 amino acids. Germline values: CDR1 MNHEY, CDR2 SMNVEV (reference sequence). CDR3 in amino acids: CASSHGGADTQYF. DNA for the CDR3: TGTGCCAGCAGTCATGGCGGCGCCGATACGCAGTATTTT.

This chain uses TRBV5-1 with TRBJ2-3, with a possible D match to TRBD1 (5 bases). The V end was cut by 2 bases, the J end by 1 base, with 8 bases between. There are 14 residues in the CDR3. Germline CDR1 SGHRS, CDR2 YFSETQ. CDR3 residues: CASSFRDGTDTQYF. The DNA for the CDR3 is TGCGCCAGCAGCTTCAGGGATGGCACAGATACGCAGTATTTT.